These 23 T cell receptor beta chains came from one sample sequenced in a study of T-cell reconstitution after alpha-beta-depleted transplantation in children. Preparation of the TCRbeta library was carried out with unique molecular identifiers. TCRdb fed the PCR reads into MiXCR, producing one record per CDR3 protein. The sample has more than 40,000 distinct CDR3 sequences, around half seen once. The material sequenced was peripheral blood, taken before TCRalphabeta/CD19-depleted stem cell transplant. The receptors originated from a boy under two years old with SCID, due to receive a stem cell transplant.

The CDR3 is CASSLGGGANTGELFF. In DNA, the CDR3 is TGCGCCAGCAGCTTGGGGGGCGGCGCGAACACCGGGGAGCTGTTTTTT. V usage is TRBV5-1 and J usage is TRBJ2-2; perhaps TRBD1 as D (5 bases). Per germline, CDR1 SGHRS and CDR2 YFSETQ. This CDR3 spans 16 amino acids. V was trimmed by 0 bases and J by 0 bases, leaving 9 bases between them. The variable domain in full, completed from reference TRBV5-1 and TRBJ2-2, reads KAGVTQTPRYLIKTRGQQVTLSCSPISGHRSVSWYQQTPGQGLQFLFEYFSETQRNKGNFPGRFSGRQFSNSRSEMNVSTLELGDSALYLCASSLGGGANTGELFFGEGSRLTVL.

The chain employs TRBV18 and TRBJ2-5, with 10 nucleotides matching TRBD1. The V and J ends lost 6 bases and 4 bases, in that order; junction bases with no gene match: 5. Germline CDR1 KGHSH, CDR2 LQKENI. The CDR3 runs 14 residues. The CDR3 coding sequence is TGTGCCAGCTCGGAAGGGACAGGGGCAGAGACCCAGTACTTC. This sequence encodes CASSEGTGAETQYF.

The chain uses TRBV15 and TRBJ2-5; 9 positions match TRBD1. The CDR3 covers 16 residues. The germline CDR1 and CDR2 sequences are LNHNV and YYDKDF (reference sequence). The V gene end was trimmed by 2 bases and the J gene end by 4 bases; junction bases not matched to a gene: 8. As DNA, the CDR3 is TGTGCCACCAGCAGACGGACAGGGGACCGGGCAGAGACCCAGTACTTC. Amino acids: CATSRRTGDRAETQYF.

The rearrangement joins TRBV7-3 to TRBJ2-7; 7 bases match TRBD1. The CDR3 is made up of 14 amino acids. J lost 3 bases, V lost 7 bases, and 9 bases had no gene match. Germline V gene data show CDR1 as SGHTA and CDR2 as FQGTGA. The CDR3 DNA reads TGTGCCAGCAACGCCCAAGGGGGCGACTACGAGCAGTACTTC. Translating it yields CASNAQGGDYEQYF.

The genes are TRBV12-3 or TRBV12-4 and TRBJ1-5; TRBD1 agrees at 7 bases. The CDR3 runs 15 residues. V shed 6 bases, J shed 6 bases, and the junction held 11 bases outside the gene matches. DNA for the CDR3: TGTGCCAGCAGCCCTCAAGGAGGGGGCGGTCAGCCCCAGCATTTT. Translating gives CASSPQGGGGQPQHF.

This clonotype has only one observation. The chain uses TRBV4-2 and TRBJ2-2; D may be TRBD2 (5 bases). This CDR3 has 17 amino acids. Germline values: CDR1 LGHNA, CDR2 YNFKEQ. Trimming took off 4 bases at V and 1 base at J, with 16 bases between the two ends. In nucleotides, the CDR3 is TGTGCCAGCAGCCCCCCGGGCGGGTATCGGAACACCGGGGAGCTGTTTTTT. The encoded protein is CASSPPGGYRNTGELFF.

The chain uses TRBV6-2 or TRBV6-3 and TRBJ2-7; 7 bases match TRBD1. Germline V CDR1 and CDR2: MNHEY, SVGEGT. The length of the CDR3 is 14 residues. V lost 2 bases and J lost 1; bases outside the gene matches: 2. DNA of the CDR3: TGTGCCAGCAGTTACCCGGGACAGTCCTACGAGCAGTACTTC. Translating it yields CASSYPGQSYEQYF.

The rearrangement joins TRBV12-3 or TRBV12-4 to TRBJ2-3; no definite D call. Trimming took 5 bases from V and 2 from J, leaving 2 bases between them. The CDR3 spans 11 residues. This chain's CDR3 is CASSHTDTQYF. The CDR3 DNA follows: TGTGCCAGCAGTCACACAGATACGCAGTATTTT.

The sample holds a few counts of this clonotype. The CDR3 protein is CASSDRDRGGYGYTF. In DNA, the CDR3 is TGTGCCAGCAGTGACCGGGACAGGGGCGGCTATGGCTACACCTTC. The chain couples TRBV12-3 or TRBV12-4 to TRBJ1-2, with 10 bases matching TRBD1. The V segment lost 5 bases and the J segment 4 bases; nucleotides outside the gene matches: 7. The CDR3 runs 15 residues.

The gene calls are TRBV5-1 and TRBJ2-7, with D unresolved. Trimming removed 0 bases from V and 11 bases from J, with 12 bases in between. CDR1 and CDR2 (germline): SGHRS, YFSETQ. This CDR3 region has 12 residues. The CDR3 protein is CASSLGRQEEYF. The CDR3 DNA sequence: TGCGCCAGCAGCTTGGGCCGACAAGAAGAGTACTTC.

This clonotype was picked up many times. The rearrangement uses TRBV5-1 and TRBJ2-5; D gene uncertain. Germline CDR1 reads SGHRS; CDR2 reads YFSETQ. CDR3 length equals 14 residues. Trimming took off 0 bases at V and 1 base at J, with 7 bases between the two ends. The CDR3 protein is CASSLAVAQETQYF. CDR3 nucleotides: TGCGCCAGCAGCTTGGCCGTGGCCCAAGAGACCCAGTACTTC.

This chain uses TRBV6-1 with TRBJ2-1, with D uncertain. This CDR3 comprises 15 residues. Germline CDR1 and CDR2: MNHNS and SASEGT. V lost 3 bases to trimming and J lost 0 bases, with 9 bases between them. The CDR3 region has the DNA TGTGCCAGCAGTGACGGACGGAGCTCCTACAATGAGCAGTTCTTC. Its protein product is CASSDGRSSYNEQFF.

This clonotype was observed a handful of times. The chain carries TRBV9 and TRBJ2-1; the match to TRBD2 covers 13 bases. Germline CDR1 and CDR2: SGDLS and YYNGEE. The CDR3 is 18 amino acids. Trimming at V came to 3 bases and at J to 1 base, leaving 7 bases not matched to a gene. CDR3 residues: CASSGRTSGGYSYNEQFF. CDR3 DNA: TGTGCCAGCAGCGGGAGGACTAGCGGGGGCTATTCCTACAATGAGCAGTTCTTC.

This clonotype was observed many times. V is TRBV7-2 and J is TRBJ1-2, with D possibly being TRBD1 (6 bases). The V and J ends lost 3 bases and 4 bases respectively, with 12 bases between them. Per germline, CDR1 SGHTA and CDR2 FQGNSA. This CDR3 region has 14 residues. CDR3 bases: TGTGCCAGCAGCTTTGCGGACAGCGTCTATGGCTACACCTTC. Translating it yields CASSFADSVYGYTF.

This chain connects TRBV20-1 to TRBJ2-5, with 10 bases that match TRBD2. In germline, CDR1 is DFQATT, CDR2 SNEGSKA (reference sequence). This CDR3 spans 15 amino acids. V was clipped by 4 bases and J by 9 bases; unmatched bases: 14. CDR3 amino acids: CSAIRTSGMFGAQYF. CDR3 DNA: TGCAGTGCTATCAGGACTAGCGGCATGTTTGGGGCCCAGTACTTC.

The gene calls are TRBV7-3 and TRBJ2-5; 8 bases are shared with TRBD1. V lost 5 bases to trimming and J lost 13 bases; unmatched junction nucleotides: 12. The CDR3 length is 13 residues. CDR1 SGHTA and CDR2 FQGTGA come from the germline V gene. CDR3 sequence reads: CASSLLPGGAGYF. CDR3 bases: TGTGCCAGCAGCCTACTTCCAGGGGGCGCGGGGTACTTC.

This clonotype was seen more than once but under ten times. The CDR3 DNA reads as TGTGCCAGCAGCTTGGAAATTGGCGGGGGGGCCCAAGAGACCCAGTACTTC. As protein: CASSLEIGGGAQETQYF. This sequence joins TRBV5-4 and TRBJ2-5; 9 positions match TRBD2. CDR3 length equals 17 residues. J was trimmed by 1 base and V by 0 bases; bases with no gene match: 7. Germline CDR1 and CDR2: SGHNT and YYREEE (reference sequence).

J is TRBJ1-1 and V is TRBV7-2, with 7 nucleotides matching TRBD1. The CDR3 consists of 14 residues. J lost 8 bases, V lost 5 bases, and 11 bases had no gene match. Germline CDR1 SGHTA, CDR2 FQGNSA. Here the CDR3 DNA reads TGTGCCAGCAGCCTAGGGGGCGGTAACAGGGAAGCTTTCTTT. Translated: CASSLGGGNREAFF.

This clonotype has just one count. This rearrangement joins TRBV11-2 to TRBJ2-1, with TRBD1 identical over 11 bases. Trimming at V came to 5 bases and at J to 6 bases, leaving 6 bases not matched to a gene. Germline V lookup: CDR1 SGHAT, CDR2 FQNNGV. The CDR3 is made up of 15 amino acids. CDR3 bases: TGTGCCAGCAGCCCGGACAGGGGGCGCGGCAATGAGCAGTTCTTC. Translated: CASSPDRGRGNEQFF.

The rearrangement links TRBV6-5 to TRBJ1-2; D may be TRBD1 (6 bases). The V end lost 0 bases, the J end lost 4 bases, and 15 bases lay between the germline ends. This CDR3 has 16 residues. Germline CDR1 reads MNHEY; CDR2 reads SVGAGI. This CDR3 reads CASSYSKGEFPYGYTF. The CDR3 DNA reads as TGTGCCAGCAGTTACTCGAAGGGGGAATTCCCCTATGGCTACACCTTC.

The chain has TRBV15 and TRBJ2-5; perhaps TRBD2 as D (5 bases). The germline V gene has CDR1 LNHNV and CDR2 YYDKDF (reference sequence). V lost 5 bases and J 3 bases, leaving 13 bases between the germline ends. This CDR3 spans 14 amino acids. CDR3 protein: CATSARVLEETQYF. The CDR3 DNA is TGTGCCACCAGCGCGCGGGTTTTAGAAGAGACCCAGTACTTC.

The chain recombines TRBV12-3 or TRBV12-4 with TRBJ1-1; D unclear. The CDR3 has 14 residues. Trimming stripped 6 bases from V and 5 bases from J, with 16 bases between. CDR3 sequence (DNA): TGTGCCAGCAGAACCGGGCTTGGGGAGACTGAAGCTTTCTTT. Translating gives CASRTGLGETEAFF.

The chain combines TRBV7-8 with TRBJ2-1; D is unclear. The CDR3 loop spans 16 amino acids. Trimming left V 0 bases short and J 8 bases short, with 17 bases between. Looked up from germline, CDR1 is SGHVS and CDR2 is FQNEAQ. Written as DNA, the CDR3 is TGTGCCAGCAGCTTAGCTCTCGGCGGTCCTACGGATGAGCAGTTCTTC. This sequence encodes CASSLALGGPTDEQFF.